Presented here are 22 T cell receptor beta chains from one specimen sequenced in a study of regulatory T cells in long-lasting Graves disease. Regarding time point: persistent/refractory GD, antithyroid drugs over 5 years with positive TRAb. The TCR library used RNA extracted from PBMCs. Sequencing libraries for TCR beta were prepared with iRepertoire HTBI primers and Arm-PCR of CDR3 regions. TCRdb re-called the multiplex PCR reads with MiXCR, one entry per CDR3 protein. The table includes approximately 360,000 distinct CDR3 sequences, approximately 25% detected once. Sequences were derived from peripheral blood mononuclear cells (PBMCs), sampled when the disease was refractory, from a patient treated with antithyroid drugs. These receptors all stem from a woman aged 35 to 49 with Graves disease.

There are a few counts of this clonotype. This rearrangement joins TRBV20-1 to TRBJ2-7; a weak D match, TRBD1 (5 bases). The V gene's germline CDR1 is DFQATT and CDR2 SNEGSKA (reference sequence). The V end was cut by 5 bases, the J end by 3 bases, with 20 bases between. This CDR3 contains 15 residues. CDR3 loop: CSALSLPTGIYEQYF. CDR3 nucleotide sequence: TGCAGTGCTCTCTCTCTCCCAACAGGAATCTACGAGCAGTACTTC.

This clonotype showed up just a few times. This sequence joins TRBV2 and TRBJ2-3; D is ambiguous. Germline assignment: CDR1 SNHLY and CDR2 FYNNEI. Trimming shortened V by 6 bases and J by 3 bases, and 7 bases separated the two germline ends. The CDR3 has 12 residues. CDR3 protein: CASRLQTDTQYF. In nucleotides, the CDR3 is TGTGCCAGCAGACTACAAACAGATACGCAGTATTTT.

This clonotype has a count of ten or more. Here the CDR3 reads CASSLGAATPIGYTF. In DNA form, the CDR3 reads TGCGCCAGCAGCTTGGGGGCCGCCACCCCAATCGGCTACACCTTC. The rearrangement uses TRBV5-1 and TRBJ1-2, with D uncertain. This CDR3 is built from 15 residues. The ends were cut back, 0 bases at V and 8 bases at J, with 17 bases in the middle. In germline, CDR1 is SGHRS, CDR2 YFSETQ.

Note on this clonotype: A much larger clone differs by one base, so this may be a read error. The rearrangement links TRBV12-3 or TRBV12-4 to TRBJ1-4; D is unclear. Trimming cost V 3 bases and J 8 bases, with 7 bases left between them. The CDR3 has 12 residues. The CDR3 spells CASSFASEKLFF. The DNA of the CDR3 is TGTGCCAGCAGTTTCGCTTCCGAAAAACTGTTTTTT.

The chain is built from TRBV6-1 and TRBJ1-1; maybe TRBD1 (6 bases). This CDR3 contains 13 residues. With 7 bases removed from V and 4 bases from J, the gap between germline ends came to 13 bases. Germline V CDR1 and CDR2: MNHNS, SASEGT. DNA for the CDR3: TGTGCCAGCATCGGGGGGGCCGGCACTGAAGCTTTCTTT. Translation: CASIGGAGTEAFF.

The sample holds many counts of this clonotype. The chain uses TRBV12-3 or TRBV12-4 and TRBJ2-5; D gene uncertain. This CDR3 spans 12 amino acids. V was pared by 3 bases and J by 4 bases, with 6 bases between. CDR3 amino acids: CASSFYVETQYF. CDR3 in DNA: TGTGCCAGCAGTTTTTATGTAGAGACCCAGTACTTC.

On this clonotype: A far larger clone is one nucleotide away, so this likely arose from a read error. Written as DNA, the CDR3 is TGTGCCAGCAGCTTGGCGAGACAAGAGATCCAGTACTTC. Its translation is CASSLARQEIQYF. The V gene is TRBV7-9, the J gene TRBJ2-5; D unclear. This CDR3 is built from 13 residues. The germline V gene has CDR1 SEHNR and CDR2 FQNEAQ (reference sequence).

V is TRBV29-1 and J is TRBJ1-1; TRBD1 might be the D (6 bases). The V gene lost 7 bases and the J gene lost 4 bases, with 16 bases spanning the gap. The CDR3 contains 13 residues. In germline, CDR1 is SQVTM, CDR2 ANQGSEA. In DNA, the CDR3 is TGCAGCGGGGGGGGGCAGATTGGCACTGAAGCTTTCTTT. It is translated as CSGGGQIGTEAFF.

As to this clonotype: A much larger clone differs from this one at a single base, so this may be a read error. CDR3: CASREIGRTESTEAFF. In nucleotides, the CDR3 is TGTGCCAGTAGAGAAATAGGACGAACAGAGAGCACTGAAGCTTTCTTT. The chain links TRBV2 to TRBJ1-1; no clear D gene. The CDR3 runs to 16 residues. Germline V gives CDR1 SNHLY, CDR2 FYNNEI. V was cut by 9 bases and J by 4 bases, with 24 bases left in between.

In this sample, this clonotype turned up a few times. V gene TRBV19 combines with J gene TRBJ2-2; D could derive from TRBD1 or TRBD2 (6 bases each). From germline, CDR1 is LNHDA and CDR2 SQIVND (reference sequence). V was clipped by 5 bases and J by 3 bases, with 13 bases between them. This CDR3 region has 15 residues. For the CDR3, the DNA is TGTGCCAGTAGTCCCTTGGGGGGCTACACCGGGGAGCTGTTTTTT. This translates into CASSPLGGYTGELFF.

There are a few counts of this clonotype. V usage is TRBV20-1 and J usage is TRBJ2-4; 7 nucleotides match TRBD1. Germline trimming cut 5 bases from V and 0 bases from J; bases unmatched to any gene: 4. The CDR3 has 14 amino acids. Germline CDR1 is DFQATT and CDR2 is SNEGSKA (reference sequence). CDR3 sequence: CSARQGLAKNIQYF. As DNA, the CDR3 is TGCAGTGCTCGACAGGGATTAGCCAAAAACATTCAGTACTTC.

This clonotype has a count of ten or more. V is TRBV28 and J is TRBJ1-1; no clear D gene. CDR1 MDHEN and CDR2 SYDVKM come from the germline V gene. The CDR3 is 12 amino acids. V was clipped by 2 bases and J by 4 bases, with 5 bases between them. CDR3 nucleotide sequence: TGTGCCAGCAGTTTAGGGTTCACTGAAGCTTTCTTT. It specifies CASSLGFTEAFF. Looking up the rest from reference TRBV28 and TRBJ1-1 gives the full variable domain: DVKVTQSSRYLVKRTGEKVFLECVQDMDHENMFWYRQDPGLGLRLIYFSYDVKMKEKGDIPEGYSVSREKKERFSLILESASTNQTSMYLCASSLGFTEAFFGQGTRLTVV.

The chain couples TRBV7-9 to TRBJ1-1; D is uncertain. The V gene lost 3 bases and the J gene lost 8 bases, with 16 bases spanning the gap. This CDR3 region has 14 residues. Germline-derived CDR1 and CDR2 are SEHNR and FQNEAQ (reference sequence). CDR3 sequence: CASSLGLGTDEAFF. CDR3 DNA: TGTGCCAGCAGCTTGGGGTTGGGCACCGACGAAGCTTTCTTT.

This chain connects TRBV2 to TRBJ1-2; 7 bases match TRBD1. This CDR3 has 14 residues. The ends lost 6 bases at V and 6 bases at J; junction bases unmatched: 10. Germline V gene lookup returns CDR1 SNHLY and CDR2 FYNNEI. The CDR3: CASSGRQGKDGYTF. CDR3 in DNA: TGTGCCAGCAGCGGTAGACAGGGAAAGGATGGCTACACCTTC.

To note about this clonotype: A much larger clone differs by one base, so this may be a read error. Because it lacks the conserved phenylalanine or tryptophan at the end, this CDR3 is likely a read error. This sequence joins TRBV28 and TRBJ1-1; TRBD1 agrees at 9 bases. V was pared by 5 bases and J by 3 bases, with 4 bases of the junction left unmatched. Germline V gives CDR1 MDHEN, CDR2 SYDVKM. This CDR3 is 14 amino acids long. In nucleotides, the CDR3 is TGTGCCAGCAGTAGGACAGGGGTTCACACTGAAGCTTTCTCT. Translation: CASSRTGVHTEAFS.

Ten or more counts support this clonotype. This chain links TRBV6-2 or TRBV6-3 with TRBJ2-5, with 11 bases lining up with TRBD2. The germline CDR1 and CDR2 sequences are MNHEY and SVGEGT. V dropped 5 bases and J dropped 5; count of bases not matched to a gene: 7. This CDR3 comprises 15 residues. The CDR3 loop reads CASSRIAGGLETQYF. CDR3 sequence (DNA): TGTGCCAGCAGTCGCATAGCGGGAGGGTTGGAGACCCAGTACTTC.

This clonotype was recorded a few times. The chain couples TRBV12-3 or TRBV12-4 to TRBJ1-2, with D tentatively TRBD1 (5 bases). The germline V and J ends were trimmed by 4 bases and 3 bases, with 15 bases remaining between them. The CDR3 has 15 residues. The CDR3 region has the DNA TGTGCCAGCAGTTGGCGGGACCCTACGTACTATGGCTACACCTTC. It encodes CASSWRDPTYYGYTF.

This clonotype came up many times. This rearrangement joins TRBV28 to TRBJ2-2, with D perhaps matching TRBD1 (6 bases). Germline V gene data show CDR1 as MDHEN and CDR2 as SYDVKM. The CDR3 totals 15 residues. Trimming cost V 5 bases and J 2 bases, with 12 bases left between them. The CDR3 region is CASSPPGDNTGELFF. DNA for the CDR3: TGTGCCAGCAGTCCTCCAGGGGATAACACCGGGGAGCTGTTTTTT.

This clonotype was seen only a few times. The chain has TRBV5-5 and TRBJ1-6; no firm D call. Germline CDR1 and CDR2: SGHKS and YYEKEE (reference sequence). This CDR3 spans 13 amino acids. The V end lost 0 bases, the J end lost 4 bases, and 2 bases lay between the germline ends. The CDR3 protein is CASSLVYNSPLHF. CDR3 coding DNA: TGTGCCAGCAGCTTGGTGTATAATTCACCCCTCCACTTT.

The chain employs TRBV24-1 and TRBJ2-2; 7 nucleotides align to TRBD2. The CDR3 is 18 residues long. Germline V gene data show CDR1 as KGHDR and CDR2 as SFDVKD. Trimming at V came to 3 bases and at J to 3 bases, leaving 12 bases not matched to a gene. The CDR3 here is CATSDRMPRGDHTGELFF. The CDR3 coding sequence is TGTGCCACCAGTGATCGCATGCCTCGGGGGGATCACACCGGGGAGCTGTTTTTT.

The chain carries TRBV6-1 and TRBJ2-2; the D gene is possibly TRBD1 (5 bases). Germline-derived CDR1 and CDR2 are MNHNS and SASEGT. Trimming pared 8 bases from V and 4 bases from J, leaving 14 bases between. This CDR3 spans 14 amino acids. This chain's CDR3 is CASGWGATTGELFF. The CDR3 region has the DNA TGTGCCAGCGGCTGGGGCGCGACCACCGGGGAGCTGTTTTTT.

In its sample, this clonotype was seen many times. V is TRBV6-2 or TRBV6-3 and J is TRBJ2-4, with D unclear. Germline V gene sequence: CDR1 MNHEY, CDR2 SVGEGT. Trimming stripped 1 base from V and 0 bases from J, with 4 bases between. The CDR3 has 14 amino acids. The CDR3 region is CASSYWIAKNIQYF. The CDR3 coding sequence is TGTGCCAGCAGTTACTGGATAGCCAAAAACATTCAGTACTTC.